This TCR beta chain was profiled in a study of shared clonotypes between healthy human individuals. There were only Caucasian adults among the donors, and all lived in Nashville, Tennessee. This CDR3 contains 16 residues. V was clipped by 1 base and J by 1 base, with 11 bases between them. Germline V lookup: CDR1 SGHRS, CDR2 YFSETQ. Assay execution took place at the deep level. Measured with immunoSEQ multiplex PCR; TCRdb has only the in-frame clones, and not every one. Among around 2.5 million clones, 90% to 95% were seen once, and the ten largest hold approximately 0.37%. This TCR derives from a man aged 18-30 years in good health. Some clones in this sample may be carry-over from other donors' samples. The sequenced sample consisted of naive CD4+ T cells from PBMCs. Noted subset: CD45RA+ positively selected. V is TRBV5-1 and J is TRBJ2-2; perhaps TRBD1 as D (6 bases). CDR3 region: CASSLKGHENTGELFF. The CDR3 DNA follows: TGCGCCAGCAGCTTGAAGGGACACGAGAACACCGGGGAGCTGTTTTTT. Together with reference TRBV5-1 and TRBJ2-2, the CDR3 gives the full variable domain: KAGVTQTPRYLIKTRGQQVTLSCSPISGHRSVSWYQQTPGQGLQFLFEYFSETQRNKGNFPGRFSGRQFSNSRSEMNVSTLELGDSALYLCASSLKGHENTGELFFGEGSRLTVL.